Below, 7 T cell receptor beta chains from the same sample are listed, as sequenced in a study of post-analysis software for immune sequencing data. Study-wide results and limits: TRBV segments more frequent in patients than in controls numbered five and included TRBV5-6, TRBV5-1 and TRBV20-1.

Libraries were made from TCR beta cDNA, and they carried unique molecular identifiers. Via MiXCR, TCRdb re-called the PCR reads, giving one row per CDR3 protein. The table lists about 800,000 distinct CDR3 sequences, 25% to 30% of them singletons. Which antigens these TCRs recognize remains unknown. The material sequenced was blood. Source of these receptors: a girl between 10 and 17 years old with multiple sclerosis.

The V and J genes are TRBV12-3 or TRBV12-4 and TRBJ1-1; D may be TRBD1 (6 bases). This CDR3 is 14 amino acids long. Trimming took off 4 bases at V and 6 bases at J, with 15 bases between the two ends. In DNA form, the CDR3 reads TGTGCCAGCAGTTACGGGTTGGGGGCGCCTGAAGCTTTCTTT. This translates into CASSYGLGAPEAFF.

In this sample, this clonotype turned up a few times. The rearrangement uses TRBV20-1 and TRBJ1-6, with 8 bases identical to TRBD1. The CDR3 length is 15 residues. The trim removed 1 base at V and 5 bases at J, leaving 4 bases unmatched. Germline CDR1 is DFQATT and CDR2 is SNEGSKA (reference sequence). The CDR3 coding sequence is TGCAGTGCTAGAGCCGCGACAGGGGATAATTCACCCCTCCACTTT. It translates to CSARAATGDNSPLHF.

The chain employs TRBV5-1 and TRBJ1-1; D might be TRBD1 (6 bases). The CDR3 runs to 14 residues. Germline V gene lookup returns CDR1 SGHRS and CDR2 YFSETQ. The V and J ends lost 4 bases and 4 bases respectively, with 14 bases between them. The chain's CDR3 is CASSPAAGVTEAFF. CDR3 coding DNA: TGCGCCAGCAGCCCCGCGGCAGGGGTCACTGAAGCTTTCTTT.

The rearrangement joins TRBV19 to TRBJ2-5; 10 positions agree with TRBD2. This CDR3 has 15 residues. V lost 3 bases to trimming and J lost 5 bases; unmatched junction nucleotides: 6. Per germline, CDR1 LNHDA and CDR2 SQIVND (reference sequence). The CDR3 protein is CASSMVAGGLETQYF. The DNA of the CDR3 is TGTGCCAGTAGTATGGTAGCGGGAGGTTTGGAGACCCAGTACTTC.

On this clonotype itself: Compared with germline, one end of the junction differs, possibly owing to a read error. The chain uses TRBV20-1 and TRBJ1-2; possibly TRBD1 for D (5 bases). The CDR3 covers 17 residues. Germline V gives CDR1 DFQATT, CDR2 SNEGSKA (reference sequence). The CDR3, as DNA: TGCAGTGTTAGAGATACTGGGACCCCCGACCTTAACTATGGCTACACCTTC. Translating gives CSVRDTGTPDLNYGYTF.

The chain recombines TRBV19 with TRBJ2-1; 10 bases line up with TRBD2. This CDR3 comprises 15 residues. Unmatched junction bases numbered 11, after V lost 5 bases and J lost 10 bases. The V gene's germline CDR1 is LNHDA and CDR2 SQIVND (reference sequence). Here the CDR3 DNA reads TGTGCCAGTAGTCCGCCGGGACTAGCGCCTGGGGAGCAGTTCTTC. This sequence encodes CASSPPGLAPGEQFF.

This clonotype was seen a handful of times. V and J are TRBV9 and TRBJ2-7, with 13 bases that match TRBD2. Germline CDR1 reads SGDLS; CDR2 reads YYNGEE. The V segment lost 3 bases and the J segment 3 bases; nucleotides outside the gene matches: 3. The CDR3 is 15 residues long. CDR3 amino acids: CASSGGLAGIYEQYF. DNA for the CDR3: TGTGCCAGCAGCGGGGGACTAGCGGGGATCTACGAGCAGTACTTC.